This TCR beta chain originates from a study of Ad26.COV2.S vaccination and SARS-CoV-2 variants (dated by TCRdb to about 2021). Context from the whole study: Vaccine-arm donors were drawn from COV1001, a multicentre, randomized, double-blind, placebo-controlled phase I-IIa trial of Ad26.COV2.S in healthy adults. Investigators remained blinded to trial group allocation during experiments and outcome assessment. Dosing of Ad26.COV2.S was intramuscular, at either 5x10^10 or 1x10^11 viral particles, delivered as one shot or as two shots spaced 56 days apart. The TCR-sequenced set comprised about 32 samples: roughly 19 Ad26.COV2.S vaccine recipients, 5 placebo recipients and 8 SARS-CoV-2 convalescent individuals. Participants in the trial were split at random into five groups of five each, receiving low-dose or high-dose Ad26.COV2.S once or twice, or else placebo on both occasions. TCRbeta repertoire sequencing served as the tool for gauging how specific and how broad the SARS-CoV-2-reactive T cell receptors were following Ad26.COV2.S vaccination. The full study reports these points: The authors noted that the TCR breadth and depth analyses may have underestimated total T cell responses. The study lacked the statistical power to compare responses across vaccine doses or regimens. Substantial breadth of spike-specific CD8+ and CD4+ T cell responses was reported after vaccination. Vaccine and placebo recipients had comparable non-spike TCR breadth, which fits with the vaccine containing only spike. Ad26.COV2.S recipients had higher spike-specific TCR breadth than placebo recipients (P = 0.0014).

The immunoSEQ Assay was the method used to sequence TCRbeta CDR3 regions. After extraction, genomic DNA underwent amplification by bias-controlled multiplex PCR, followed by high-throughput sequencing. On the study's bioinformatics: To quantify the absolute abundance of every unique TCRbeta CDR3 region, sequences were collapsed and filtered. T cell fraction was estimated by normalization of TCRbeta template counts to usable DNA, with usable DNA being measured through amplification of reference genes present in all nucleated cells. Repertoire TCRs were annotated as SARS-CoV-2-specific by exact matching of V gene, CDR3 amino acid sequence and J gene to a known reactive TCR set. The reference SARS-CoV-2 TCR set was obtained from MIRA and was filtered for enrichment in COVID-19-positive ImmuneCODE repertoires, whereby public or cross-reactive TCRs were removed. Using the MIRA antigens, annotated TCRs were further analysed by specific ORF or by position within an ORF. Breadth was defined as the number of annotated unique rearrangements divided by the total number of unique productive rearrangements, and depth was defined as the summed frequency of the annotated unique rearrangements. Two-sided Wilcoxon rank-sum tests were applied when comparing TCR breadth between groups. TCRdb limited this immuneACCESS table to in-frame rearrangements with V and J called. A share of clones is missing; checked studies link under half to unresolved V genes, and the rest is unexplained. That table furnishes V, J and clone size, whereas the DNA furnished D and trimming. The table for this sample lists about 350,000 clones; about 88% of them were counted only once. The ten biggest clones cover around 6.4% of the sample.

Sequences SGHNT (CDR1) and YYREEE (CDR2) are obtained from the germline V gene (reference sequence). A distance of 22 bases separates the germline ends of V and J, which lose 0 bases and 3 bases respectively. The CDR3, cysteine through phenylalanine, is 19 amino acids long. Only the CDR3 portion is preserved as DNA: 57 bases, with reading frame beginning at the first base. Turning to this clone: The target of this receptor is not known. Base quality data are lacking; no much larger clone is found one base away.

The sample's treatment or condition label, decoded: some 20 received Ad26.COV2.S at low or high dose, single or two shots; about five received placebo; per-sample allocation not given. For vaccine and placebo recipients, repertoires were sequenced using samples collected on day 63 after the first injection. Cohort 1b enrolled 25 to 30 adults aged 18-55 years at a single site in Boston, USA, between 29 July and 7 August 2020. Ad26.COV2.S was a replication-incompetent adenovirus type 26 vector expressing a prefusion-stabilized SARS-CoV-2 spike protein from the original Wuhan strain. The chain couples TRBV5-4 to TRBJ1-3, and the D gene may be TRBD1, 5 bases matching. This TCR came from a person between 18 and 60 years old who received the Ad26.COV2.S COVID-19 vaccine or a placebo. The sequencing used peripheral blood, collected in a trial of Ad26.COV2.S vaccine versus placebo. The CDR3 in this case is CASSLEEGESTFFGNTIYF. The sequenced DNA is TGTGCCAGCAGCTTGGAGGAAGGGGAAAGCACCTTCTTTGGAAACACCATATATTTT. When the CDR3 is completed using the reference TRBV5-4 and TRBJ1-3 genes on either side, the full variable domain is ETGVTQSPTHLIKTRGQQVTLRCSSQSGHNTVSWYQQALGQGPQFIFQYYREEENGRGNFPPRFSGLQFPNYSSELNVNALELDDSALYLCASSLEEGESTFFGNTIYFGEGSWLTVV.